This passage covers 26 T cell receptor beta chains from one sample sequenced in a study of blood T cell repertoires in COVID-19. Data came from immunoSEQ multiplex PCR; TCRdb stores just in-frame clones and leaves some out. Found here are 90,000 to 100,000 clones, about 80% of them singletons; the top ten hold 24%. The sample was peripheral blood. All receptors derive from a man in his 70s with acute or convalescent COVID-19.

The table lists this clone with a few counts. The chain has TRBV29-1 and TRBJ2-1, with D hard to call. V lost 3 bases and J lost 2, with 11 bases in between. The V gene's germline CDR1 is SQVTM and CDR2 ANQGSEA. This CDR3 comprises 14 residues. CDR3 region: CSVEGAIPYNEQFF. Written as DNA, the CDR3 is TGCAGCGTTGAGGGCGCCATACCCTACAATGAGCAGTTCTTC.

This clone appeared a single time. The V and J genes are TRBV5-5 and TRBJ2-7; D is perhaps TRBD2 (7 bases). CDR3 length: 15 residues. Germline V gene lookup returns CDR1 SGHKS and CDR2 YYEKEE (reference sequence). The V and J ends lost 3 bases and 3 bases respectively, with 16 bases between them. CDR3 residues: CASSSRGGSSYEQYF. As DNA, the CDR3 is TGTGCCAGCAGCTCCCGCGGGGGCAGCAGCTACGAGCAGTACTTC.

The V call is TRBV5-1, the J call TRBJ2-1; TRBD2 agrees at 10 bases. CDR3 size: 15 residues. Germline values: CDR1 SGHRS, CDR2 YFSETQ. Trimming took 5 bases from V and 4 from J; bases not matched to a gene: 6. CDR3 amino acids: CASSWTSGLYNEQFF. The CDR3 DNA reads TGCGCCAGCAGTTGGACTAGCGGATTATACAATGAGCAGTTCTTC.

This chain joins TRBV30 and TRBJ2-7; possible D gene TRBD1, 6 bases. Germline values: CDR1 GTSNPN, CDR2 SVGIG (reference sequence). The V and J ends lost 5 bases and 5 bases respectively, with 19 bases between them. The CDR3 runs to 14 residues. This CDR3 is CAWSVQGTHHEQYF. The DNA for the CDR3 is TGTGCCTGGTCGGTACAGGGAACCCACCACGAGCAGTACTTC.

The chain carries TRBV7-9 and TRBJ2-1; 7 positions agree with TRBD2. V shed 5 bases and J 0 bases; nucleotides not matched to a gene: 10. The length of the CDR3 is 17 residues. Germline lookup yields CDR1 SEHNR and CDR2 FQNEAQ (reference sequence). The CDR3 spells CASSQTSSSSSYNEQFF. CDR3 nucleotides: TGTGCCAGCAGCCAGACTAGCAGCTCTAGCTCCTACAATGAGCAGTTCTTC.

The V gene is TRBV9, the J gene TRBJ1-5; D is perhaps TRBD1 (5 bases). The length of the CDR3 is 15 residues. V lost 0 bases to trimming and J lost 3 bases, with 10 bases between them. Looked up from germline, CDR1 is SGDLS and CDR2 is YYNGEE. CDR3 nucleotides: TGTGCCAGCAGCGTAGGCAGGGCCTTCAATCAGCCCCAGCATTTT. Residues: CASSVGRAFNQPQHF.

Here the CDR3 reads CASSELGGLGEKLFF. CDR3 bases: TGTGCCAGCAGTGAATTGGGCGGGTTGGGTGAAAAACTGTTTTTT. The V call is TRBV2, the J call TRBJ1-4; D is ambiguous. V was pared by 2 bases and J by 7 bases, with 14 bases between. This CDR3 is 15 amino acids long. The germline V gene has CDR1 SNHLY and CDR2 FYNNEI.

This sequence joins TRBV5-8 and TRBJ1-6; 8 bases map to TRBD1. This CDR3 is built from 13 residues. Germline V gene lookup returns CDR1 SGHTS and CDR2 YDEGEE. V lost 4 bases and J lost 9; bases outside the gene matches: 3. CDR3 bases: TGTGCCAGCAGCGAGGGGACAGGTTCACCCCTCCACTTT. Its protein is CASSEGTGSPLHF.

On this clone itself: Its ends do not fully match the called genes, so a read error is possible. The chain links TRBV7-7 to TRBJ2-2; no definite D call. Germline CDR1 SSHAT, CDR2 FNYEAQ (reference sequence). This CDR3 has 15 amino acids. This CDR3 is CASSSSILHTGELFF. The DNA for the CDR3 is TGTGCTAGCAGCTCGAGTATACTACACACCGGGGAGCTGTTTTTT. The full variable domain, with the rest looked up from reference TRBV7-7 and TRBJ2-2, is GAGVSQSPRYKVTKRGQDVTLRCDPISSHATLYWYQQALGQGPEFLTYFNYEAQPDKSGLPSDRFSAERPEGSISTLTIQRTEQRDSAMYRCASSSSILHTGELFFGEGSRLTVL.

In its sample, this clone was seen a few times. The chain has TRBV6-4 and TRBJ2-1; 7 nucleotides agree with TRBD1. CDR1 and CDR2 from the germline V gene are MRHNA and SNTAGT. CDR3 length: 15 amino acids. The V and J ends lost 4 bases and 8 bases, in that order; junction bases with no gene match: 11. The CDR3 loop is CASSAIRDSLDEQFF. The CDR3 DNA follows: TGTGCCAGCAGTGCCATTAGGGACAGTTTGGATGAGCAGTTCTTC.

Regarding this clone: One end of the junction varies from germline; a read error may be responsible. The chain employs TRBV7-7 and TRBJ2-5; no firm D call. The CDR3 totals 13 residues. CDR1 SSHAT and CDR2 FNYEAQ come from the germline V gene (reference sequence). The CDR3 DNA reads as TGTGCTAGCAGCCCGTACTTACAAGAGACCCAGTACTTC. The encoded protein is CASSPYLQETQYF.

The chain uses TRBV28 and TRBJ2-7; 7 bases are shared with TRBD2. This CDR3 has 15 amino acids. CDR1 is MDHEN, CDR2 SYDVKM, per germline. V lost 3 bases to trimming and J lost 3 bases; unmatched junction nucleotides: 8. CDR3 sequence reads: CASSLVPSGFYEQYF. CDR3 coding DNA: TGTGCCAGCAGTTTGGTTCCTAGCGGCTTCTACGAGCAGTACTTC.

This clone was observed a single time. V and J are TRBV19 and TRBJ1-2, with TRBD1 as a possible D gene (5 bases). Germline values: CDR1 LNHDA, CDR2 SQIVND (reference sequence). Trimming pared 3 bases from V and 2 bases from J, leaving 13 bases between. The CDR3 contains 15 residues. The CDR3 DNA reads TGTGCCAGTAGTATTGGTGGGGCAGAGAACTATGGCTACACCTTC. The encoded protein is CASSIGGAENYGYTF. The variable domain in full, with the rest retrieved from reference TRBV19 and TRBJ1-2, is DGGITQSPKYLFRKEGQNVTLSCEQNLNHDAMYWYRQDPGQGLRLIYYSQIVNDFQKGDIAEGYSVSREKKESFPLTVTSAQKNPTAFYLCASSIGGAENYGYTFGSGTRLTVV.

The chain's CDR3 is CASSLQGVSETF. The CDR3 DNA follows: TGTGCCAGCAGTTTACAGGGGGTCAGTGAGACCTTC. The chain is built from TRBV27 and TRBJ1-2; 7 bases match TRBD1. CDR1 and CDR2 (germline): MNHEY, SMNVEV (reference sequence). The trim removed 2 bases at V and 14 bases at J, leaving 8 bases unmatched. The CDR3 consists of 12 residues.

This clone was observed many times. The rearrangement links TRBV5-6 to TRBJ1-2; TRBD1 is a possible D gene (6 bases). This CDR3 has 13 amino acids. Germline V gene sequence: CDR1 SGHDT, CDR2 YYEEEE. Trimming shortened V by 2 bases and J by 4 bases, and 9 bases separated the two germline ends. CDR3 DNA sequence: TGTGCCAGCAGCTTAGGACAGATCTATGGCTACACCTTC. It encodes CASSLGQIYGYTF.

The V and J genes are TRBV29-1 and TRBJ2-7; 9 positions match TRBD1. V lost 6 bases, J lost 5 bases, and 11 bases stayed unmatched. Looked up from germline, CDR1 is SQVTM and CDR2 is ANQGSEA. The length of the CDR3 is 14 residues. CDR3 sequence reads: CSVDLGQGTHEQYF. The CDR3 coding sequence is TGCAGCGTAGACTTAGGACAGGGGACCCACGAGCAGTACTTC.

The rearrangement links TRBV5-1 to TRBJ2-7; 8 nucleotides align to TRBD1. CDR3 length: 15 amino acids. Trimming took 2 bases from V and 4 from J; bases not matched to a gene: 8. Germline values: CDR1 SGHRS, CDR2 YFSETQ. CDR3 nucleotide sequence: TGCGCCAGCAGCTTCGGGACAGGCCCGATGTACGAGCAGTACTTC. The encoded protein is CASSFGTGPMYEQYF.

CDR3 amino acids: CASSPRGGGNQPQHF. CDR3 nucleotides: TGTGCCAGCTCACCACGGGGGGGAGGCAATCAGCCCCAGCATTTT. V and J are TRBV18 and TRBJ1-5; weak D call: TRBD1 (5 bases). Trimming cost V 1 base and J 2 bases, with 9 bases left between them. CDR3 length equals 15 residues. Germline loops: CDR1 KGHSH, CDR2 LQKENI.

The chain is built from TRBV27 and TRBJ1-1; D possibly corresponds to TRBD1 (5 bases). This CDR3 has 15 residues. The V gene lost 2 bases and the J gene lost 0 bases, with 10 bases spanning the gap. Germline CDR1 MNHEY, CDR2 SMNVEV (reference sequence). CDR3 in amino acids: CASSLDRAVNTEAFF. In DNA form, the CDR3 reads TGTGCCAGCAGTTTAGACAGAGCCGTGAACACTGAAGCTTTCTTT.

The chain carries TRBV28 and TRBJ1-5; TRBD1 aligns across 7 bases. The germline V gene encodes CDR1 MDHEN and CDR2 SYDVKM. V dropped 5 bases and J dropped 5; count of bases not matched to a gene: 12. The CDR3 covers 16 residues. CDR3 region: CASSVIRWDRYQPQHF. CDR3 DNA sequence: TGTGCCAGCAGTGTCATCCGGTGGGACAGATATCAGCCCCAGCATTTT.

The CDR3 protein is CASSLDQLRHNEQFF. CDR3 nucleotide sequence: TGTGCCAGCAGCTTAGATCAACTGAGGCACAATGAGCAGTTCTTC. The rearrangement uses TRBV7-3 and TRBJ2-1, with D hard to call. This CDR3 is built from 15 residues. The ends were cut back, 2 bases at V and 5 bases at J, with 13 bases in the middle. Germline V gene data show CDR1 as SGHTA and CDR2 as FQGTGA.

The chain links TRBV28 to TRBJ1-6; D not certain. The CDR3 length is 14 residues. Germline V lookup: CDR1 MDHEN, CDR2 SYDVKM. The V and J ends lost 10 bases and 6 bases respectively, with 16 bases between them. In DNA form, the CDR3 reads TGTGCCACCAGACCCAGGCGACCTAATTCACCCCTCCACTTT. It encodes CATRPRRPNSPLHF.

The rearrangement joins TRBV14 to TRBJ1-5; 9 positions match TRBD1. The CDR3 extends over 17 amino acids. V lost 4 bases and J lost 5; bases outside the gene matches: 12. Germline values: CDR1 SGHDN, CDR2 FVKESK. The CDR3 is CASSPHRDRAWDQPQHF. In nucleotides, the CDR3 is TGTGCCAGCAGCCCCCACCGGGACAGGGCTTGGGATCAGCCCCAGCATTTT.

The count of this clone is one. The chain carries TRBV6-2 or TRBV6-3 and TRBJ1-1; 8 bases line up with TRBD1. This CDR3 comprises 15 residues. The germline V gene encodes CDR1 MNHEY and CDR2 SVGEGT. Unmatched junction bases numbered 3, after V lost 2 bases and J lost 1 base. CDR3 amino acids: CASSYRTGRNTEAFF. CDR3 nucleotide sequence: TGTGCCAGCAGTTACCGGACAGGGAGGAACACTGAAGCTTTCTTT.

The J gene is TRBJ2-7, the V gene TRBV20-1; 9 positions match TRBD1. V was clipped by 3 bases and J by 3 bases; unmatched bases: 6. In germline, CDR1 is DFQATT, CDR2 SNEGSKA (reference sequence). The CDR3 is 14 amino acids. The chain's CDR3 is CSASDPGQGYEQYF. In DNA, the CDR3 is TGCAGTGCTAGTGATCCGGGACAGGGCTACGAGCAGTACTTC.

The J gene is TRBJ1-1, the V gene TRBV11-3; 8 bases agree with TRBD1. J was trimmed by 1 base and V by 2 bases; bases with no gene match: 0. Per the germline V gene, CDR1 is SGHNT and CDR2 is YENEEA. The CDR3 runs 14 residues. The CDR3 region has the DNA TGTGCCAGCAGCTTACAGGGGGCGAACACTGAAGCTTTCTTT. It is translated as CASSLQGANTEAFF.